This T cell receptor (beta chain) was identified in a study of cytotoxic CD8 clonotypes in ibrutinib-treated CLL. This clone was seen only once. The CDR3 is made up of 16 amino acids. Trimming shortened V by 0 bases and J by 4 bases, and 15 bases separated the two germline ends. Germline values: CDR1 KGHSH, CDR2 LQKENI. Method: immunoSEQ multiplex PCR; TCRdb's copy keeps in-frame clones and lacks some. The sample comprises approximately 100,000 clones, more than 55% of which are singletons, and more than 35% rests with the top ten. The chain carries TRBV18 and TRBJ1-2; TRBD1 might be the D (5 bases). The source material was PBMCs, sampled after 24 months of ibrutinib treatment. This clonotype originated in a human donor with chronic lymphocytic leukemia. CDR3 nucleotide sequence: TGTGCCAGCTCACCACCGGCCTCAGGGAGGGCCTATGGCTACACCTTC. This codes for CASSPPASGRAYGYTF.